The 10 T cell receptor beta chains reported below all come from one sample, sequenced in a study of blood T cell repertoires in COVID-19. Libraries were prepared by immunoSEQ multiplex PCR; TCRdb keeps only in-frame clonotypes and omits some of them. This sample has about 130,000 clones, with 65% to 85% found just once. The sequenced sample consisted of peripheral blood. These receptor sequences come from a man aged 25-45 years with COVID-19, enrolled during active disease.

The V gene is TRBV27, the J gene TRBJ1-6, with a possible D match to TRBD1 (5 bases). Trimming pared 8 bases from V and 0 bases from J, leaving 23 bases between. From germline, CDR1 is MNHEY and CDR2 SMNVEV (reference sequence). The length of the CDR3 is 19 residues. The CDR3, as DNA: TGTGCCAGCGGCTCACCCGGGGGGGTGGTCAGCTCCTATAATTCACCCCTCCACTTT. Protein sequence: CASGSPGGVVSSYNSPLHF.

CDR3 loop: CSVAFTGGREETQYF. The CDR3 DNA is TGCAGCGTTGCCTTCACAGGGGGAAGAGAAGAGACCCAGTACTTC. The rearrangement links TRBV29-1 to TRBJ2-5; TRBD1 agrees at 8 bases. V gave up 4 bases and J gave up 3 bases; unmatched junction bases: 10. The CDR3 runs 15 residues. The germline CDR1 and CDR2 sequences are SQVTM and ANQGSEA.

The chain has TRBV9 and TRBJ2-7, with TRBD1 matching 10 bases. With V trimmed by 4 bases and J by 6 bases, 10 bases remained unmatched. Germline V gives CDR1 SGDLS, CDR2 YYNGEE. This CDR3 contains 15 residues. The CDR3 DNA sequence: TGTGCCAGCAGCTACCGGGACAGGGGATTTGGCGAGCAGTACTTC. Translation gives CASSYRDRGFGEQYF.

This chain links TRBV6-2 or TRBV6-3 with TRBJ2-3; a weak D match, TRBD2 (6 bases). V was clipped by 7 bases and J by 5 bases, with 16 bases between them. This CDR3 is 14 amino acids long. Germline V gene sequence: CDR1 MNHEY, CDR2 SVGEGT. The DNA for the CDR3 is TGTGCCAGCAACCCCTGGGGACTGCGAGATACGCAGTATTTT. This gives the protein CASNPWGLRDTQYF.

This rearrangement joins TRBV18 to TRBJ1-2; no clear D gene. V dropped 4 bases and J dropped 6 bases, with 12 bases sitting between them. CDR1 KGHSH and CDR2 LQKENI come from the germline V gene. CDR3 length equals 13 residues. CDR3 bases: TGTGCCAGCTCACGGCCAGCGGGTGATGGCTACACCTTC. Amino acids: CASSRPAGDGYTF.

The chain uses TRBV7-9 and TRBJ1-1; TRBD1 matches 8 bases. This CDR3 has 17 residues. Unmatched junction bases numbered 7, after V lost 1 base and J lost 0 bases. The V gene's germline CDR1 is SEHNR and CDR2 FQNEAQ (reference sequence). In DNA, the CDR3 is TGTGCCAGCAGCTTAGGGGGCAGGGGGCTCATGAACACTGAAGCTTTCTTT. It is translated as CASSLGGRGLMNTEAFF.

The chain employs TRBV19 and TRBJ1-2; 10 bases are a match to TRBD1. CDR3 size: 15 residues. Germline-derived CDR1 and CDR2 are LNHDA and SQIVND (reference sequence). Unmatched junction bases numbered 11, after V lost 7 bases and J lost 6 bases. In DNA, the CDR3 is TGTGCCAGTACCCCTCCGGGACAGGGGACAAATGGCTACACCTTC. Protein sequence: CASTPPGQGTNGYTF.

This clone was observed once. In nucleotides, the CDR3 is TGTGCCAGTAGTATCCGGAAGGAAGCGGGGCGTAACACCGGGGAGCTGTTTTTT. Translating it yields CASSIRKEAGRNTGELFF. The chain couples TRBV19 to TRBJ2-2, with 7 bases identical to TRBD2. Losses at the gene ends were 3 bases for V and 2 bases for J; bases not matched to a gene: 12. Germline lookup yields CDR1 LNHDA and CDR2 SQIVND (reference sequence). CDR3 length: 18 residues.

This chain links TRBV7-9 with TRBJ2-3, with TRBD2 matching 10 bases. Unmatched junction bases numbered 5, after V lost 2 bases and J lost 6 bases. CDR1 is SEHNR, CDR2 FQNEAQ, per germline (reference sequence). This CDR3 contains 15 residues. This chain's CDR3 is CASSLPSGGSDTQYF. CDR3 coding DNA: TGTGCCAGCAGCTTACCTAGCGGGGGATCGGATACGCAGTATTTT.

This rearrangement joins TRBV27 to TRBJ2-3, with a weak D call TRBD1 (6 bases). The CDR3 runs to 16 residues. V was pared by 3 bases and J by 0 bases, with 13 bases between. The germline CDR1 and CDR2 sequences are MNHEY and SMNVEV (reference sequence). Here the CDR3 reads CASSFRDTISTDTQYF. The CDR3 nucleotides are TGTGCCAGCAGTTTCCGGGACACGATAAGCACAGATACGCAGTATTTT.